This record covers a single T cell receptor beta chain. The junction had 2 bases not matched to a gene; V was cut back by 6 bases and J by 3 bases. Germline V gives CDR1 SGHVS, CDR2 FQNEAQ. The CDR3 has 13 residues. This entry is derived from a study of OX40 agonist ivuxolimab in advanced cancers. The method was immunoSEQ multiplex PCR; TCRdb's version includes in-frame clones alone and lacks a portion of them. The table includes about 100,000 clones, around 90% detected once. The source is an adult with an advanced solid tumor such as melanoma, head and neck, liver or kidney cancer. The rearrangement uses TRBV7-8 and TRBJ2-7; 10 nucleotides agree with TRBD1. The sample in question was CD4+ or CD8+ T cells sorted from blood, obtained in a trial of the OX40 agonist ivuxolimab. CDR3 nucleotide sequence: TGTGCCAGCAGAGGACAGGGGGGCTACGAGCAGTACTTC. The encoded protein is CASRGQGGYEQYF.